This TCR beta chain was observed in a study of cytomegalovirus exposure and HLA in healthy donors. Study-wide results and limits: Investigators reported approximately 170 TCR beta chains as tied to cytomegalovirus. Later on, an analysis showed TCR association rates differing by HLA locus, with DRB1 the most and HLA-C the fewest. Sequencing had likely introduced a cluster of highly shared sequence variants as an artifact.

The length of the CDR3 is 15 residues. It was with 60 Vbeta and 13 Jbeta primers that the PCR ran. Produced via immunoSEQ multiplex PCR; TCRdb's table is partial and in-frame only. The data show around 33,000 clones, with less than 85% seen just once and 8.4% held by the top ten. This clone has more than one count but fewer than ten. Its specificity is not known. The receptor was isolated from a woman aged 25 to 39 in good health and CMV-seropositive. Specimen: PBMCs. The chain couples TRBV21-1 to TRBJ1-5. TRBV21-1 is labeled a pseudogene. CDR3 loop: CASSKTEYPNQPQHF. CDR3 DNA sequence: TGTGCCAGCAGCAAAACTGAGTACCCAAATCAGCCCCAGCATTTT.